This T cell receptor beta chain was captured in a study of T cell repertoires in cytomegalovirus infection (dated by TCRdb to between 2018 and 2021). Study-wide context: Peptide stimulations targeted recently identified HLA-C-restricted CMV epitopes, whose presentation resists viral immunomodulation, together with well-studied HLA-B-restricted epitopes. The HLA type of each donor mattered for the analysis, because public TCR beta signatures pointed to carriage of CMV infection along with the matching HLA type. Study-wide findings and limitations: The ex vivo response was dominated by HLA-C-restricted CMV-specific TCR beta clonotypes, and the single most frequent clonotype in two of eight donors was supplied by these HLA-C-restricted clonotypes. In both this cohort and an independent approximately 370-donor cohort, the cumulative frequency of public TCR beta family members distinguished carriers of CMV infection plus the relevant HLA type.

The treatment or condition tag for this specimen amounts to: in vitro stimulation with specific CMV peptide epitopes to enrich CMV-specific T cells. The instrument given in TCRdb is Illumina HiSeq 1500. TCRdb trimmed the raw reads at Q25, called clones with MiXCR and kept productive beta chains. A single entry per CDR3 protein holds the most common genes and DNA from its merged rows. This sample gives approximately 500,000 distinct CDR3 sequences in total; roughly a third of them show up just once. Of the sample, about a sixth is held by the ten largest clones. The junction carries 17 bases between V and J, which are trimmed by 6 bases and 2 bases respectively. The CDR3 spans 15 residues, from the cysteine through the valine. Left in the record is the CDR3 DNA by itself, 45 bases read in frame from the first base. CDR1 and CDR2 are drawn from the germline V gene (reference sequence): LNHDA, SQIVND.

Comments on this clonotype: Its antigen is not yet known. There are no base qualities to consult, and no much larger clone falls within one base.

This clonotype was obtained from a human donor in good health (CMV status not recorded). Some clones in this sample may be carry-over from other donors' samples. The sequence is built from TRBV19 and TRBJ2-7; the D gene assignment is perhaps TRBD1 or TRBD2, with each matching 5 bases. Sequences were derived from cultured PBMCs, sampled from culture after CMV antigen stimulation. CDR3 sequence: CASSRAGTTTYEQYV. In nucleotides, the sequence is TGTGCCAGTAGCCGGGCCGGGACCACTACCTACGAGCAGTACGTC.